The 16 T cell receptor beta chains reported below all come from one sample, sequenced in a study of blood T cell repertoires in COVID-19. TCRdb keeps only in-frame clones here, not all; method: immunoSEQ multiplex PCR. The repertoire has roughly 520,000 clones, around 87% of them found once; the top ten carry 1.8%. The sample was PBMCs or T cells enriched from blood (not recorded which). The receptors originated from a woman between 40 and 50 years old who had recovered from COVID-19.

The gene calls are TRBV7-2 and TRBJ2-6, with TRBD1 matching 11 bases. The CDR3 sequence is 17 residues long. V trimming: 6 bases; J trimming: 2 bases; junction bases outside the gene matches: 6. The germline V gene encodes CDR1 SGHTA and CDR2 FQGNSA. The CDR3 DNA reads TGTGCCAGCAGTTGGACAGGGGGCGCTCCTGGGGCCAACGTCCTGACTTTC. It codes for CASSWTGGAPGANVLTF. The whole variable domain, remainder taken from reference TRBV7-2 and TRBJ2-6, is GAGVSQSPSNKVTEKGKDVELRCDPISGHTALYWYRQSLGQGLEFLIYFQGNSAPDKSGLPSDRFSAERTGGSVSTLTIQRTQQEDSAVYLCASSWTGGAPGANVLTFGAGSRLTVL.

DNA for the CDR3: TGTGCCAGCAGCCCCGACATCGGGGAGCTGTTTTTT. Amino acids: CASSPDIGELFF. The gene calls are TRBV11-2 and TRBJ2-2, with unresolved D. Germline V gene sequence: CDR1 SGHAT, CDR2 FQNNGV. Trimming pared 5 bases from V and 7 bases from J, leaving 8 bases between. The CDR3 contains 12 residues.

The gene calls are TRBV4-2 and TRBJ2-7; possibly TRBD2 for D (5 bases). The CDR3 contains 12 residues. The germline V and J ends were trimmed by 5 bases and 5 bases, with 10 bases remaining between them. Germline V lookup: CDR1 LGHNA, CDR2 YNFKEQ. As DNA, the CDR3 is TGTGCCAGCAGCGCAGCGGCCCACGAGCAGTACTTC. It specifies CASSAAAHEQYF.

The rearrangement joins TRBV6-5 to TRBJ2-7, with TRBD1 matching over 8 bases. J lost 2 bases, V lost 5 bases, and 2 bases had no gene match. CDR3 length equals 13 residues. Germline V gene sequence: CDR1 MNHEY, CDR2 SVGAGI. The CDR3 region is CASSRTGTYEQYF. The CDR3 nucleotides read TGTGCCAGCAGTCGGACAGGGACCTACGAGCAGTACTTC.

The chain employs TRBV11-3 and TRBJ2-3, with a possible D match to TRBD2 (5 bases). Germline loops: CDR1 SGHNT, CDR2 YENEEA. The CDR3 runs 13 residues. V lost 3 bases to trimming and J lost 3 bases, with 7 bases between them. The CDR3 DNA sequence: TGTGCCAGCAGCTTTCGGGAAACAGATACGCAGTATTTT. The encoded protein is CASSFRETDTQYF.

The V and J genes are TRBV4-3 and TRBJ1-2; possibly TRBD1 for D (5 bases). CDR3 size: 15 residues. Trimming left V 0 bases short and J 8 bases short, with 16 bases between. Germline V CDR1 and CDR2: LGHNA, YSLEER. The CDR3 loop reads CASSQDTGGVYGYTF. The CDR3 DNA reads TGCGCCAGCAGCCAAGACACGGGGGGGGTCTACGGCTACACCTTC.

V gene TRBV6-5 combines with J gene TRBJ1-1; maybe TRBD1 (5 bases). CDR1 MNHEY and CDR2 SVGAGI come from the germline V gene. This CDR3 region has 11 residues. V was clipped by 3 bases and J by 9 bases, with 8 bases between them. CDR3 coding DNA: TGTGCCAGCAGTTATGCAGGGAAAGCTTTCTTT. Its translation: CASSYAGKAFF.

The rearrangement links TRBV28 to TRBJ2-7, with D tentatively TRBD1 (6 bases). Germline V lookup: CDR1 MDHEN, CDR2 SYDVKM. The CDR3 totals 12 residues. The V end was cut by 6 bases, the J end by 4 bases, with 10 bases between. As DNA, the CDR3 is TGTGCCAGCAGGCAGGACAGATACGAGCAGTACTTC. It translates to CASRQDRYEQYF. The whole variable domain, filled in from reference TRBV28 and TRBJ2-7, reads DVKVTQSSRYLVKRTGEKVFLECVQDMDHENMFWYRQDPGLGLRLIYFSYDVKMKEKGDIPEGYSVSREKKERFSLILESASTNQTSMYLCASRQDRYEQYFGPGTRLTVT.

V usage is TRBV2 and J usage is TRBJ1-2; D might be TRBD1 (6 bases). The CDR3 has 16 residues. CDR1 SNHLY and CDR2 FYNNEI come from the germline V gene. V dropped 0 bases and J dropped 4 bases, with 15 bases sitting between them. DNA for the CDR3: TGTGCCAGCAGTGAAGCGCTTCAGGGGAGCTCCTATGGCTACACCTTC. Its protein product is CASSEALQGSSYGYTF.

J is TRBJ1-4 and V is TRBV27; TRBD1 matches at 7 bases. V was pared by 6 bases and J by 8 bases, with 15 bases of the junction left unmatched. The CDR3 sequence is 16 residues long. Germline V gene data show CDR1 as MNHEY and CDR2 as SMNVEV (reference sequence). The CDR3 sequence: CASRTALRGFGEKLFF. The CDR3 DNA follows: TGTGCCAGCAGAACGGCGCTCAGGGGGTTTGGCGAAAAACTGTTTTTT. Full variable domain (outside the CDR3, taken from reference TRBV27 and TRBJ1-4): EAQVTQNPRYLITVTGKKLTVTCSQNMNHEYMSWYRQDPGLGLRQIYYSMNVEVTDKGDVPEGYKVSRKEKRNFPLILESPSPNQTSLYFCASRTALRGFGEKLFFGSGTQLSVL.

V gene TRBV23-1 combines with J gene TRBJ2-3, with TRBD2 matching over 10 bases. TRBV23-1 is assigned to the ORF class and has an uncertain function. This CDR3 comprises 22 residues. Germline trimming cut 3 bases from V and 1 base from J; bases unmatched to any gene: 22. CDR3 amino acids: CASSHPGGTASLAGVGTDTQYF. The CDR3 DNA reads TGCGCCAGCAGTCACCCCGGGGGGACCGCAAGCCTAGCGGGAGTGGGCACAGATACGCAGTATTTT.

V gene TRBV12-3 or TRBV12-4 combines with J gene TRBJ2-5, with D perhaps TRBD2 (6 bases). The V gene lost 11 bases and the J gene lost 5 bases, with 15 bases spanning the gap. This CDR3 is built from 12 residues. DNA of the CDR3: TGTGCCTGCTCCCGGAGGGAGGAGACCCAGTACTTC. Translation gives CACSRREETQYF.

This sequence joins TRBV2 and TRBJ2-7; D gene ambiguous. V was cut by 6 bases and J by 2 bases, with 8 bases left in between. Germline-derived CDR1 and CDR2 are SNHLY and FYNNEI. This CDR3 has 12 amino acids. CDR3 sequence (DNA): TGTGCCAGCAGGAGAGGAACCTACGAGCAGTACTTC. Protein product: CASRRGTYEQYF.

The chain carries TRBV10-1 and TRBJ1-2; D unclear. V lost 4 bases and J 2 bases, leaving 8 bases between the germline ends. This CDR3 has 13 amino acids. Germline V lookup: CDR1 WNHNN, CDR2 SYGVQD (reference sequence). Here the CDR3 reads CASSASQNYGYTF. The DNA of the CDR3 is TGCGCCAGCAGTGCGTCCCAGAACTATGGCTACACCTTC.

This sequence joins TRBV6-5 and TRBJ2-2; a weak D match, TRBD2 (6 bases). The germline V gene encodes CDR1 MNHEY and CDR2 SVGAGI. CDR3 length equals 14 residues. V lost 7 bases and J 5 bases, leaving 14 bases between the germline ends. The CDR3 DNA reads TGTGCCAGCAATGGGGTTAGCGGTACCGGGGAGCTGTTTTTT. It translates to CASNGVSGTGELFF.

This clone was recorded once. V usage is TRBV5-6 and J usage is TRBJ2-3; TRBD2 matches 8 bases. CDR3 size: 15 residues. J gave up 1 base and V 3 bases, and 4 bases lay outside the gene matches. From germline, CDR1 is SGHDT and CDR2 YYEEEE. The CDR3 loop is CASSWMREGTDTQYF. The DNA of the CDR3 is TGTGCCAGCAGCTGGATGCGGGAGGGCACAGATACGCAGTATTTT.